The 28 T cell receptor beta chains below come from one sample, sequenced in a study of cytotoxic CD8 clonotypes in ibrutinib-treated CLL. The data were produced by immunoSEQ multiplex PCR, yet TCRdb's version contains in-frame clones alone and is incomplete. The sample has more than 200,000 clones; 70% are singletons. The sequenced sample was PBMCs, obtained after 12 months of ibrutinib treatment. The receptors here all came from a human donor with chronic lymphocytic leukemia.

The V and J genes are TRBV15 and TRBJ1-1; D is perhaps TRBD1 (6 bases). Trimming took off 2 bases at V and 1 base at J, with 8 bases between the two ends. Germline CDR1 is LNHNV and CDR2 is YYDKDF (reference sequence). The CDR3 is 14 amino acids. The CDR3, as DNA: TGTGCCACCAGCAGAACAGGGAAGAACACTGAAGCTTTCTTT. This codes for CATSRTGKNTEAFF.

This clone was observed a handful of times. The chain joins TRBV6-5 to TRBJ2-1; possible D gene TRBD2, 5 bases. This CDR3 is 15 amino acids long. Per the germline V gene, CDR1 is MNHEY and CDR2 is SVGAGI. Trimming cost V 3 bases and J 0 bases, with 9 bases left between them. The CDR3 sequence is CASSYVGSSYNEQFF. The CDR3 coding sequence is TGTGCCAGCAGTTATGTGGGGAGCTCCTACAATGAGCAGTTCTTC.

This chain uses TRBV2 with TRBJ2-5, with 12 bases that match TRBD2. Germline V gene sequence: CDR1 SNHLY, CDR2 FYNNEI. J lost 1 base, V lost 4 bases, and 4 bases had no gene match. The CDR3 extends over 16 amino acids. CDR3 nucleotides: TGTGCCAGCAGTGCTCTAGCGGGAGGGATCCAAGAGACCCAGTACTTC. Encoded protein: CASSALAGGIQETQYF.

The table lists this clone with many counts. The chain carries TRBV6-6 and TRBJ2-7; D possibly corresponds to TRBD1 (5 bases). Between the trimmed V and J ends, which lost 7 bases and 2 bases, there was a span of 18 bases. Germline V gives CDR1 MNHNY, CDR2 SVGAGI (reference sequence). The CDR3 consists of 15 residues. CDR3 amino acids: CASTYEVQGPYEQYF. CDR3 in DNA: TGTGCCAGCACCTACGAGGTTCAGGGCCCCTACGAGCAGTACTTC.

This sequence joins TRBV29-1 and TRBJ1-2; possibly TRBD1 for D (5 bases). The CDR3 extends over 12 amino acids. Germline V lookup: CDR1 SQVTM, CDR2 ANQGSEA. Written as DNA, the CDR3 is TGCGGCCTTCGGACAAAAGCCTATGGCTACACCTTC. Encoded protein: CGLRTKAYGYTF.

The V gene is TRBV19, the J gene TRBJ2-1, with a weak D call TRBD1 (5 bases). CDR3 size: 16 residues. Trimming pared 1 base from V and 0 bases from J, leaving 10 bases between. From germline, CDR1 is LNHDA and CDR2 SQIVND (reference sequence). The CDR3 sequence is CASSIGGFSSYNEQFF. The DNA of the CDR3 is TGTGCCAGTAGTATAGGGGGCTTCAGCTCCTACAATGAGCAGTTCTTC.

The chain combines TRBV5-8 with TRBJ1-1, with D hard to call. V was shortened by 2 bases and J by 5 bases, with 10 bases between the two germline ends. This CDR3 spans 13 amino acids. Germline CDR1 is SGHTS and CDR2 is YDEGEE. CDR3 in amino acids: CASSFPGRTEAFF. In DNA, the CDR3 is TGTGCCAGCAGCTTCCCGGGGAGAACTGAAGCTTTCTTT.

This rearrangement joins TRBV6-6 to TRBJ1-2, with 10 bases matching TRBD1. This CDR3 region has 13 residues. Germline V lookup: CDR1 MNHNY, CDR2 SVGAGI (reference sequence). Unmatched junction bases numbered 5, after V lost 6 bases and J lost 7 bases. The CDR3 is CASRPTGGTGYTF. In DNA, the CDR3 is TGTGCCAGCAGGCCGACAGGGGGCACTGGCTACACCTTC.

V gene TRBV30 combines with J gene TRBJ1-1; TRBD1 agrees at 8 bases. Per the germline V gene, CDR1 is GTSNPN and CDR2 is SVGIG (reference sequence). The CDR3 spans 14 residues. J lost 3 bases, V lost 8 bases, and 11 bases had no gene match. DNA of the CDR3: TGTGCCATAACACTACAGGGGGTCGACACTGAAGCTTTCTTT. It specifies CAITLQGVDTEAFF.

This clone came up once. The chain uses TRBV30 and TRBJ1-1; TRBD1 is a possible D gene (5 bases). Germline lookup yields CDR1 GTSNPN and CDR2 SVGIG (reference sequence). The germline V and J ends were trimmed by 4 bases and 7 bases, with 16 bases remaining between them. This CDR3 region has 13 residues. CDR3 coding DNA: TGTGCCTGGATTGCCCCTCGGGGCCTTGAAGCTTTCTTT. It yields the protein CAWIAPRGLEAFF.

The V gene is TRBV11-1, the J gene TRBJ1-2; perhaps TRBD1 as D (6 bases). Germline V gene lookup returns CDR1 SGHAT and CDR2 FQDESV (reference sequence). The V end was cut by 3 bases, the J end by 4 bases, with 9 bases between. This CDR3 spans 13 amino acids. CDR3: CASSLTGPYGYTF. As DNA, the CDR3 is TGTGCCAGCAGCTTGACAGGTCCCTATGGCTACACCTTC.

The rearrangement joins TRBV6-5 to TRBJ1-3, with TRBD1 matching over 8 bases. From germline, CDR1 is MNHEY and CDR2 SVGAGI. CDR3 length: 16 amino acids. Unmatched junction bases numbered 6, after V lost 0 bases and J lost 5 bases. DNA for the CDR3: TGTGCCAGCAGTTACTCGAGACAGGGGCGGCGAAACACCATATATTTT. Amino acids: CASSYSRQGRRNTIYF.

The CDR3 loop reads CASEVRGQVYEQYF. In nucleotides, the CDR3 is TGTGCCAGCGAGGTTCGGGGACAAGTCTACGAGCAGTACTTC. This chain uses TRBV6-1 with TRBJ2-7; D may be TRBD1 (6 bases). CDR3 length: 14 residues. V shed 8 bases and J shed 3 bases, with 17 bases lying between them. Germline V gene lookup returns CDR1 MNHNS and CDR2 SASEGT.

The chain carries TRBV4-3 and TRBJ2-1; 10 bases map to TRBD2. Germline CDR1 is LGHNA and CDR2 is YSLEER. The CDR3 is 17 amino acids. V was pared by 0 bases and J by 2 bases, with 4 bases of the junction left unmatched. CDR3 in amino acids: CASSQEGLAGAYNEQFF. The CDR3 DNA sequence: TGCGCCAGCAGCCAAGAAGGGCTAGCGGGAGCCTACAATGAGCAGTTCTTC.

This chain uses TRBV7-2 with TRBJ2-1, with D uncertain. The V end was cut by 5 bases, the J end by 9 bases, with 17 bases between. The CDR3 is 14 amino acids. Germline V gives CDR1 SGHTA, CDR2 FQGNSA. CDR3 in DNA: TGTGCCAGCAGCCCGGACCGTATCCCCCTTGAGCAGTTCTTC. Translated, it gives CASSPDRIPLEQFF. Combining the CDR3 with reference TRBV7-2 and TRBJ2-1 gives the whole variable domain GAGVSQSPSNKVTEKGKDVELRCDPISGHTALYWYRQSLGQGLEFLIYFQGNSAPDKSGLPSDRFSAERTGGSVSTLTIQRTQQEDSAVYLCASSPDRIPLEQFFGPGTRLTVL.

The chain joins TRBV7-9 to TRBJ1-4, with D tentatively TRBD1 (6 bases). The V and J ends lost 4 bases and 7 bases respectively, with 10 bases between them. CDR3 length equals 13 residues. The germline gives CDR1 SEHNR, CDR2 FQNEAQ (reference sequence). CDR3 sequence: CASSSRGGEKLFF. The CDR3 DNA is TGTGCCAGCAGCTCCAGGGGTGGTGAAAAACTGTTTTTT.

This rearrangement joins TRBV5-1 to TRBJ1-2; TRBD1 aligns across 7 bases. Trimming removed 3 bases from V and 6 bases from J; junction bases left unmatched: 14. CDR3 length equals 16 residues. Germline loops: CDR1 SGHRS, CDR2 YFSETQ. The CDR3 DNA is TGCGCCAGCAGCTCCAACCTAGGGGGCGCGTCCAATGGCTACACCTTC. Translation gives CASSSNLGGASNGYTF.

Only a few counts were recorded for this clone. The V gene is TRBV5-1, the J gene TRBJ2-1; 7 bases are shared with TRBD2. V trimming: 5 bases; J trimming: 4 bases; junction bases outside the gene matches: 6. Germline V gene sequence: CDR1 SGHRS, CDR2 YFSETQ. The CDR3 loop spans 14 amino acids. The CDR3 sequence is CASSGLAVYNEQFF. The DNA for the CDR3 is TGCGCCAGCAGTGGGCTAGCGGTTTACAATGAGCAGTTCTTC.

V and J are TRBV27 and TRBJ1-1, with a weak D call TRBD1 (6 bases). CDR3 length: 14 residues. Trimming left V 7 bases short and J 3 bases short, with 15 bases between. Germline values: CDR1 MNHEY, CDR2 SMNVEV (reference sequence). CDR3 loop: CASMGGRGYTEAFF. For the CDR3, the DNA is TGTGCCAGCATGGGGGGAAGGGGGTACACTGAAGCTTTCTTT.

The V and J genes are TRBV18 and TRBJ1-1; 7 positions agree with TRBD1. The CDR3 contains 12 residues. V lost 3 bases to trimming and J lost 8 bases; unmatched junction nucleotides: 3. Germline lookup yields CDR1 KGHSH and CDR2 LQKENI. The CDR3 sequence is CASSPRDREAFF. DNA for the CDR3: TGTGCCAGCTCACCGCGGGACAGAGAAGCTTTCTTT.

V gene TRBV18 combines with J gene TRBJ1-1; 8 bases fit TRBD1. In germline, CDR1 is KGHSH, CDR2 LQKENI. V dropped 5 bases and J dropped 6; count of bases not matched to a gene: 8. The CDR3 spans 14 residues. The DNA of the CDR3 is TGTGCCAGCTCAATCCCCCAGGGGGCCTCTGAAGCTTTCTTT. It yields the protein CASSIPQGASEAFF.

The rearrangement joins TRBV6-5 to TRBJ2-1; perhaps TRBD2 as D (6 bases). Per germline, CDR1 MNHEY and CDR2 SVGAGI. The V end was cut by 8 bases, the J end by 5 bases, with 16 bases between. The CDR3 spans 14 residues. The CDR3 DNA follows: TGTGCCAGCGGGACTGGACTACTAAACAATGAGCAGTTCTTC. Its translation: CASGTGLLNNEQFF.

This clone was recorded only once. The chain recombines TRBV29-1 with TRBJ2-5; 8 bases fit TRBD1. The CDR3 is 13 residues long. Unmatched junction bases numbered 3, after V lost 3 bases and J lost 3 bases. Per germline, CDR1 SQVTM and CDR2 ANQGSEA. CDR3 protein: CSVERDRKETQYF. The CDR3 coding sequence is TGCAGCGTTGAGAGGGACAGGAAAGAGACCCAGTACTTC.

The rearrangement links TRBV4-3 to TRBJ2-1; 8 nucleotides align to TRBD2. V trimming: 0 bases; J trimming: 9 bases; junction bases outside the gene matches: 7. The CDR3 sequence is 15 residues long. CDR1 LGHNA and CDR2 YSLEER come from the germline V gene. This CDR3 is CASSQDPRGEGEQFF. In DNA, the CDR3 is TGCGCCAGCAGCCAAGATCCGCGGGGGGAGGGTGAGCAGTTCTTC.

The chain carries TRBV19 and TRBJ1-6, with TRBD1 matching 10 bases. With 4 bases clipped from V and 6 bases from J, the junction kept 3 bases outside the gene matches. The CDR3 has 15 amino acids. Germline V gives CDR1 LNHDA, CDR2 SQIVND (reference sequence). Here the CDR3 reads CASSRGTGVNSPLHF. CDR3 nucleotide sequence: TGTGCCAGTAGTAGGGGGACAGGGGTTAATTCACCCCTCCACTTT.

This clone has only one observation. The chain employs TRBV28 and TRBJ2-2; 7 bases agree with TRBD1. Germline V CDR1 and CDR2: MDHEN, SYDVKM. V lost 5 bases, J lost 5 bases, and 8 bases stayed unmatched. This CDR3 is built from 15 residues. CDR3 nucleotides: TGTGCCAGCAGTCTCCGGACAGGTTGGACCGGGGAGCTGTTTTTT. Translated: CASSLRTGWTGELFF.

CDR3 amino acids: CASSYSSMNYGYTF. CDR3 coding DNA: TGTGCCAGCAGTTACTCGTCTATGAACTATGGCTACACCTTC. The chain couples TRBV6-6 to TRBJ1-2; D is uncertain. Per the germline V gene, CDR1 is MNHNY and CDR2 is SVGAGI (reference sequence). The CDR3 length is 14 residues. V lost 0 bases, J lost 2 bases, and 7 bases lay in between.

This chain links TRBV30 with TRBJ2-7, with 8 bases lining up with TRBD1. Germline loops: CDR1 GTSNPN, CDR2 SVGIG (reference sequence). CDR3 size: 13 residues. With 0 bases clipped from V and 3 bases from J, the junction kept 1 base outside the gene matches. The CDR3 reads CAWSVQGVYEQYF. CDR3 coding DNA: TGTGCCTGGAGTGTACAGGGGGTCTACGAGCAGTACTTC.